The next 14 T cell receptor beta chains were all read from a single sample in a study of response to subunit inactivated influenza vaccine. TCRdb re-called the RT-PCR reads with MiXCR, one entry per CDR3 protein. Here the sample spans roughly 630,000 distinct CDR3 sequences, approximately 14% being singletons. The specimen comprised PBMCs from blood, sampled around two weeks before vaccination. The receptor source for this set is a man aged 45-65 years who received an inactivated influenza vaccine.

A few counts support this clonotype. The chain employs TRBV29-1 and TRBJ1-1; unclear D gene. Germline V CDR1 and CDR2: SQVTM, ANQGSEA. Between the trimmed V and J ends, which lost 3 bases and 11 bases, there was a span of 19 bases. The CDR3 spans 13 residues. The DNA for the CDR3 is TGCAGCGTTGAGGGGAGAGCGACGGTGGATGCTTTCTTT. Translated: CSVEGRATVDAFF.

This clonotype was observed a handful of times. The chain recombines TRBV5-1 with TRBJ1-3; D may be TRBD1 (6 bases). The germline V and J ends were trimmed by 2 bases and 2 bases, with 11 bases remaining between them. CDR3 length: 15 amino acids. CDR1 is SGHRS and CDR2 is YFSETQ in the germline V gene. CDR3 nucleotides: TGCGCCAGCAGCTTCAACAGGGCACCTGGAAACACCATATATTTT. This codes for CASSFNRAPGNTIYF.

V and J are TRBV12-3 or TRBV12-4 and TRBJ1-5; D unresolved. Trimming shortened V by 1 base and J by 2 bases, and 9 bases separated the two germline ends. This CDR3 comprises 15 residues. The CDR3 here is CASSLDGEGNQPQHF. The CDR3 bases are TGTGCCAGCAGTTTAGACGGGGAGGGCAATCAGCCCCAGCATTTT.

This clonotype was recorded at least ten times. The CDR3 nucleotides are TGCAGTGCTAGAGTCTCGGGGGGTCTAGAAAAACTGTTTTTT. It codes for CSARVSGGLEKLFF. The rearrangement uses TRBV20-1 and TRBJ1-4; perhaps TRBD1 as D (5 bases). CDR3 size: 14 residues. Germline V lookup: CDR1 DFQATT, CDR2 SNEGSKA (reference sequence). The germline V and J ends were trimmed by 1 base and 8 bases, with 14 bases remaining between them.

This clonotype showed up many times. CDR3 in amino acids: CASSYSWGGGELFF. CDR3 sequence (DNA): TGTGCCAGCAGTTACTCGTGGGGAGGCGGGGAGCTGTTTTTT. This chain uses TRBV6-5 with TRBJ2-2; the D gene is possibly TRBD2 (6 bases). CDR3 length: 14 amino acids. The V end lost 0 bases, the J end lost 7 bases, and 9 bases lay between the germline ends. Looked up from germline, CDR1 is MNHEY and CDR2 is SVGAGI.

The chain joins TRBV3-1 to TRBJ2-5; D remains ambiguous. Trimming stripped 4 bases from V and 2 bases from J, with 14 bases between. Looked up from germline, CDR1 is LGHDT and CDR2 is YNNKEL (reference sequence). The CDR3 loop spans 15 amino acids. CDR3 protein: CASSRELRIQETQYF. Written as DNA, the CDR3 is TGTGCCAGCAGCCGAGAGCTACGGATACAAGAGACCCAGTACTTC.

The V call is TRBV6-5, the J call TRBJ2-2; D may be TRBD1 (5 bases). CDR1 MNHEY and CDR2 SVGAGI come from the germline V gene. The CDR3 is 18 amino acids. Trimming removed 2 bases at V and 0 bases at J, with 16 bases between. Here the CDR3 reads CASSYGAVGFANTGELFF. CDR3 coding DNA: TGTGCCAGCAGTTACGGGGCGGTCGGGTTCGCGAACACCGGGGAGCTGTTTTTT.

The chain carries TRBV4-1 and TRBJ1-2; no definite D call. This CDR3 has 15 residues. The germline CDR1 and CDR2 sequences are MGHRA and YSYEKL. V was trimmed by 0 bases and J by 7 bases, leaving 15 bases between them. The CDR3 sequence: CASSQDSRRVSGYTF. CDR3 sequence (DNA): TGCGCCAGCAGCCAAGATTCCAGGAGGGTCTCTGGCTACACCTTC.

There are many counts of this clonotype. This chain connects TRBV18 to TRBJ2-7, with TRBD1 as a possible D gene (5 bases). Germline V gene lookup returns CDR1 KGHSH and CDR2 LQKENI. CDR3 length equals 13 residues. Trimming removed 6 bases from V and 4 bases from J, with 13 bases in between. CDR3 bases: TGTGCCAGCTCTATCGACAGAGATTACGAGCAGTACTTC. This encodes CASSIDRDYEQYF. The full variable domain, in which reference TRBV18 and TRBJ2-7 provide the parts outside the CDR3, is NAGVMQNPRHLVRRRGQEARLRCSPMKGHSHVYWYRQLPEEGLKFMVYLQKENIIDESGMPKERFSAEFPKEGPSILRIQQVVRGDSAAYFCASSIDRDYEQYFGPGTRLTVT.

The chain has TRBV5-6 and TRBJ2-1, with 9 bases fitting TRBD2. J lost 3 bases, V lost 3 bases, and 7 bases had no gene match. This CDR3 contains 16 residues. Germline V CDR1 and CDR2: SGHDT, YYEEEE. The CDR3 coding sequence is TGTGCCAGCAGCTATACCGGGACTAGCCTCTACAATGAGCAGTTCTTC. It yields the protein CASSYTGTSLYNEQFF.

The V call is TRBV28, the J call TRBJ1-1; 7 bases are a match to TRBD1. V trimming: 1 base; J trimming: 2 bases; junction bases outside the gene matches: 13. The CDR3 has 18 residues. Germline CDR1 and CDR2: MDHEN and SYDVKM. CDR3 DNA sequence: TGTGCCAGCAGTTTATACCTCCGACAGGGTGAGAGAAACACTGAAGCTTTCTTT. Amino acid sequence: CASSLYLRQGERNTEAFF.

In this sample, this clonotype turned up a few times. The chain employs TRBV5-1 and TRBJ1-1; D not resolved. Germline CDR1 is SGHRS and CDR2 is YFSETQ. V gave up 0 bases and J gave up 5 bases, with 8 bases separating them. The CDR3 covers 13 residues. The CDR3 DNA reads TGCGCCAGCAGCTTGGATGAGGTTACTGAAGCTTTCTTT. This sequence encodes CASSLDEVTEAFF.

The chain combines TRBV6-5 with TRBJ2-1; 9 nucleotides match TRBD2. The CDR3 spans 16 residues. J lost 0 bases, V lost 0 bases, and 0 bases had no gene match. Germline CDR1 MNHEY, CDR2 SVGAGI. The CDR3 nucleotides are TGTGCCAGCAGTTACTCGCGGGAGGGCTCCTACAATGAGCAGTTCTTC. Translating gives CASSYSREGSYNEQFF.

This clonotype was counted many times. The chain carries TRBV3-1 and TRBJ2-7, with TRBD2 identical over 11 bases. V lost 1 base, J lost 5 bases, and 1 base stayed unmatched. Germline CDR1 is LGHDT and CDR2 is YNNKEL (reference sequence). This CDR3 region has 14 residues. CDR3: CASSQGLAGHEQYF. Here the CDR3 DNA reads TGTGCCAGCAGCCAAGGACTAGCGGGACACGAGCAGTACTTC.